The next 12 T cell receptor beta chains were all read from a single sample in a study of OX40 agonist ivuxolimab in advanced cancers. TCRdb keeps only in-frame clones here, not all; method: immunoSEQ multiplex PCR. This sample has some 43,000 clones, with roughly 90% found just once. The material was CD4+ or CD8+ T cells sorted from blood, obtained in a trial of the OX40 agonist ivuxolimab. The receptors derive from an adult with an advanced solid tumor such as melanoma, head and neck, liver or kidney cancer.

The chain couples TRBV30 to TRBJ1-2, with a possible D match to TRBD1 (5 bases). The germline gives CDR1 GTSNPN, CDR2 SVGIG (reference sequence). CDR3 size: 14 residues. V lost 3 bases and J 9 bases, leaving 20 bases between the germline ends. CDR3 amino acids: CAWSPGGGALSYTF. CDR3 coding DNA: TGTGCCTGGAGCCCCGGGGGAGGGGCCTTAAGCTACACCTTC.

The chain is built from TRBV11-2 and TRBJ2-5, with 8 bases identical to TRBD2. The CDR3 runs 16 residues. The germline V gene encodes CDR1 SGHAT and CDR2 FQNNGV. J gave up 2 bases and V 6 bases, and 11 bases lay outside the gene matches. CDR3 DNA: TGTGCCAGCAGTCCGAAGCAACTAGCGGCTCAAGAGACCCAGTACTTC. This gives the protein CASSPKQLAAQETQYF.

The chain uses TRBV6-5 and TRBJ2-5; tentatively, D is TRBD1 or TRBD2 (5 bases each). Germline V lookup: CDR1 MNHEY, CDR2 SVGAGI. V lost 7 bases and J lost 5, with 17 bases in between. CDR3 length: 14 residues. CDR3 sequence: CASTTWGSGETQYF. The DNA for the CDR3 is TGTGCCAGCACTACGTGGGGGTCAGGGGAGACCCAGTACTTC.

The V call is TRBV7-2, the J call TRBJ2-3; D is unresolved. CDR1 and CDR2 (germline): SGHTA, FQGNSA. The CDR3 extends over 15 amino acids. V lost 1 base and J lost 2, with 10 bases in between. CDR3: CASSLETPLTDTQYF. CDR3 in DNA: TGTGCCAGCAGCTTAGAGACACCCCTCACAGATACGCAGTATTTT. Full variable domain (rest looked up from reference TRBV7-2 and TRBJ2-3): GAGVSQSPSNKVTEKGKDVELRCDPISGHTALYWYRQSLGQGLEFLIYFQGNSAPDKSGLPSDRFSAERTGGSVSTLTIQRTQQEDSAVYLCASSLETPLTDTQYFGPGTRLTVL.

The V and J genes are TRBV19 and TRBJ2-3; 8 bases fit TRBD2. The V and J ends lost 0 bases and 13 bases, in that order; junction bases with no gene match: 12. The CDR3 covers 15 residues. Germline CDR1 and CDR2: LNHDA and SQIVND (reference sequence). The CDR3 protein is CASSIDQGTERGKYF. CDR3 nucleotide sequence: TGTGCCAGTAGTATAGACCAGGGGACGGAGCGGGGGAAGTATTTT.

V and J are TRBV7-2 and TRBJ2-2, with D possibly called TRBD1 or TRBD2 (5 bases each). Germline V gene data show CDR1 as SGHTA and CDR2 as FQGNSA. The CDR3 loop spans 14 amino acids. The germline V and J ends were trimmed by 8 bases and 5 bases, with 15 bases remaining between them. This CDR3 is CASLTGTGTGELFF. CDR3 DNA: TGTGCCAGCCTCACGGGGACGGGAACCGGGGAGCTGTTTTTT. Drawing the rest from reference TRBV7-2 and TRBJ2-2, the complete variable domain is GAGVSQSPSNKVTEKGKDVELRCDPISGHTALYWYRQSLGQGLEFLIYFQGNSAPDKSGLPSDRFSAERTGGSVSTLTIQRTQQEDSAVYLCASLTGTGTGELFFGEGSRLTVL.

As DNA, the CDR3 is TGTGCCAGCAGTTATACAGGGGGCAACTATGGCTACACCTTC. This encodes CASSYTGGNYGYTF. V and J are TRBV6-6 and TRBJ1-2; TRBD1 aligns across 9 bases. Germline CDR1 and CDR2: MNHNY and SVGAGI (reference sequence). The V and J ends lost 3 bases and 2 bases, in that order; junction bases with no gene match: 1. The CDR3 is 14 amino acids.

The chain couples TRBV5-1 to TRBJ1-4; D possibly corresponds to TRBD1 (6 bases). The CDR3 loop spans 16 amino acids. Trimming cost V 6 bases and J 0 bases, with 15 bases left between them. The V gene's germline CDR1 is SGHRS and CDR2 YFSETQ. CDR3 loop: CASKGGRQATNEKLFF. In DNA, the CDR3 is TGCGCCAGCAAGGGGGGCAGACAAGCAACTAATGAAAAACTGTTTTTT.

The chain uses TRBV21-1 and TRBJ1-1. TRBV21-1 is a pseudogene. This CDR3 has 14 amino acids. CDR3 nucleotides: TGTGCCAGCAGAGACCGGGGGGACGGCACTGAAGCTTTCTTT. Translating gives CASRDRGDGTEAFF.

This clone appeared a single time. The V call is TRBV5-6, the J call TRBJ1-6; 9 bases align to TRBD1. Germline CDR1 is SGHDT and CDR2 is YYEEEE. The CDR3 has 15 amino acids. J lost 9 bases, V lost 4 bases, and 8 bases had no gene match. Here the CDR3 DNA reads TGTGCCAGCAGCGGGACAGGGATTTTATTTTCACCCCTCCACTTT. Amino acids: CASSGTGILFSPLHF. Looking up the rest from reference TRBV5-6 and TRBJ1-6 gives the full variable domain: DAGVTQSPTHLIKTRGQQVTLRCSPKSGHDTVSWYQQALGQGPQFIFQYYEEEERQRGNFPDRFSGHQFPNYSSELNVNALLLGDSALYLCASSGTGILFSPLHFGNGTRLTVT.

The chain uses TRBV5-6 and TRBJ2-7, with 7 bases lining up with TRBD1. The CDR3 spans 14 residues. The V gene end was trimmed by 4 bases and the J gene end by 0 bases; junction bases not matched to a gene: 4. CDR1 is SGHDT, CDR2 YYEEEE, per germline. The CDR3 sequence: CASSGTVSSYEQYF. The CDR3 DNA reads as TGTGCCAGCAGCGGGACAGTGTCCTCCTACGAGCAGTACTTC. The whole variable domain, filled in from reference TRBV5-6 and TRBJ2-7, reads DAGVTQSPTHLIKTRGQQVTLRCSPKSGHDTVSWYQQALGQGPQFIFQYYEEEERQRGNFPDRFSGHQFPNYSSELNVNALLLGDSALYLCASSGTVSSYEQYFGPGTRLTVT.

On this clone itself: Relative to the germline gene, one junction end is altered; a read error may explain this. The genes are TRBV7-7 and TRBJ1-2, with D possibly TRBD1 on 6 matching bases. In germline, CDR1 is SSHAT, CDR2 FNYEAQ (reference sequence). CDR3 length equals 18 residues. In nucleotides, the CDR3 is TGTGCTAGCAGCTCCCCATTATACAGGGAACCCACCCTCTATGGCTACACCTTC. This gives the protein CASSSPLYREPTLYGYTF.